This T cell receptor (beta chain) was recovered during a study of cytomegalovirus exposure and HLA in healthy donors. Study context: Later analysis reported that the 120 or so validation repertoires shared the platform of the approximately 690 first-cohort repertoires. Study observations and caveats: Subsequent analysis showed first-cohort TCR clusters tending to co-occur in 120 validation repertoires.

The table came from immunoSEQ multiplex PCR; TCRdb's copy has only in-frame clones and leaves some out. The sample consists of approximately 88,000 clones, almost 85% of them appearing once. These donors were members of the roughly 120-subject validation cohort, a group separate from the approximately 700-subject first cohort. Germline V gives CDR1 SGHVS, CDR2 FQNEAQ. V gave up 2 bases and J gave up 3 bases; unmatched junction bases: 13. The CDR3 has 17 amino acids. As to this clone: Its target is unknown.

This chain joins TRBV7-8 and TRBJ2-7, with 7 bases identical to TRBD2. The material sequenced was PBMCs. This TCR was recovered from a woman aged 18-29 years in good health and CMV-seropositive. The CDR3 spells CASSLFRASGDIYEQYF. CDR3 DNA sequence: TGTGCCAGCAGCTTATTTCGGGCTAGCGGAGATATCTACGAGCAGTACTTC.